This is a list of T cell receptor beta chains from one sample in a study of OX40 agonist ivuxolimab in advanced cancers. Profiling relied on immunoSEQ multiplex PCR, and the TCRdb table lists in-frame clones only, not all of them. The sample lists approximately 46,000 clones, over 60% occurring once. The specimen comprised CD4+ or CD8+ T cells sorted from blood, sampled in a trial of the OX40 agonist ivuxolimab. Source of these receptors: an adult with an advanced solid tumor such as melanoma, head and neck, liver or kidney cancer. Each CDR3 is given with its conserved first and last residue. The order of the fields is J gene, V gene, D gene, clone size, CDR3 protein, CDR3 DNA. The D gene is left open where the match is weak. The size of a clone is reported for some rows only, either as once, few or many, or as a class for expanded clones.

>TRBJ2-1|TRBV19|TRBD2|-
CASSIPGGILTNEQFF
TGTGCCAGTAGTATCCCGGGAGGAATCCTCACAAATGAGCAGTTCTTC
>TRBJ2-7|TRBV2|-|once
CASTTPGRGNYEQYF
TGTGCCAGCACCACACCCGGCAGGGGTAACTACGAGCAGTACTTC
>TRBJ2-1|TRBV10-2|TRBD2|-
CASTNSGRNEQFF
TGCGCCAGCACTAATAGCGGGAGGAATGAGCAGTTCTTC
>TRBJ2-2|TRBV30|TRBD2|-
CAWGVSAGVSTGELFF
TGTGCCTGGGGGGTCTCTGCGGGAGTAAGCACCGGGGAGCTGTTTTTT
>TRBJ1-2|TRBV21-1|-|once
CASSNRQPPF
TGTGCCAGCAGCAACCGACAACCGCCCTTC
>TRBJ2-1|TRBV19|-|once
CASSKGSSYNEQFF
TGTGCCAGTAGTAAGGGGAGCTCCTACAATGAGCAGTTCTTC
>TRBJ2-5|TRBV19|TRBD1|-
CASRNMGTGEETQYF
TGTGCCAGTAGAAACATGGGGACAGGGGAAGAGACCCAGTACTTC
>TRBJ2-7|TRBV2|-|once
CASSEAPQGSYEQYF
TGTGCCAGCAGTGAAGCACCTCAGGGTTCCTACGAGCAGTACTTC
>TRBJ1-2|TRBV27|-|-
CASSLQGDYGYTF
TGTGCCAGCAGTTTGCAGGGCGACTATGGCTACACCTTC
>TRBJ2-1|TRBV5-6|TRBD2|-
CASSPLTSGRAYNEQFF
TGTGCCAGCAGCCCGCTTACTAGCGGGAGGGCCTACAATGAGCAGTTCTTC
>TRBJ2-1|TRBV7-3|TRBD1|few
CASSLQGDPYNEQFF
TGTGCCAGCAGCTTGCAGGGGGACCCCTACAATGAGCAGTTCTTC
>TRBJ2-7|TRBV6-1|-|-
CASSAPEGAAYF
TGTGCCAGCAGTGCCCCCGAGGGAGCGGCGTACTTC
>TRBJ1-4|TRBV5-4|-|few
CASSHRQETNEKLFF
TGTGCCAGCAGCCACAGACAGGAAACTAATGAAAAACTGTTTTTT
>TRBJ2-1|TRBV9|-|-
CASSVGGVEGNEQFF
TGTGCCAGCAGCGTAGGAGGGGTTGAAGGGAATGAGCAGTTCTTC
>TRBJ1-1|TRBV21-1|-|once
CATQTDGTRARVMNTEAFF
TGTGCCACCCAGACCGATGGGACAAGGGCCCGGGTCATGAACACTGAAGCTTTCTTT
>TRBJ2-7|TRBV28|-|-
CASSTGTITYEQYF
TGTGCCAGCAGTACCGGGACAATTACCTACGAGCAGTACTTC
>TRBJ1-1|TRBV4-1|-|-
CASSHGTGKAFF
TGCGCCAGCAGCCACGGAACGGGGAAGGCTTTCTTT
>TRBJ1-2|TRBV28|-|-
CASSPGAPYGYTF
TGTGCCAGCAGTCCAGGGGCGCCTTATGGCTACACCTTC
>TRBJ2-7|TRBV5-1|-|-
CASSPRLPAEQYF
TGCGCCAGCAGCCCCCGCCTTCCGGCCGAGCAGTACTTC
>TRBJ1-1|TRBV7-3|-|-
CASSLPGREAFF
TGTGCCAGCAGCTTACCGGGACGAGAAGCTTTCTTT
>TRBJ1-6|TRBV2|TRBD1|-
CATGQVNSPLHF
TGTGCCACTGGACAGGTGAATTCACCCCTCCACTTT
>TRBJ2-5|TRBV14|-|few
CASSLNRNQETQYF
TGTGCCAGCAGCCTGAACAGAAACCAAGAGACCCAGTACTTC
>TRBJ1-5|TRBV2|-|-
CASSENTYSNQPQHF
TGTGCCAGCAGTGAAAACACGTATAGCAATCAGCCCCAGCATTTT
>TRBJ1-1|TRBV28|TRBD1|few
CASSSPPGQGRTEAFF
TGTGCCAGCAGTTCACCCCCCGGACAGGGGAGAACTGAAGCTTTCTTT
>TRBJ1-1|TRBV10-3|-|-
CAISESRTAMNTEAFF
TGTGCCATCAGTGAGTCAAGGACAGCCATGAACACTGAAGCTTTCTTT
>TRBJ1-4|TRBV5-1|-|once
CASSLGVANEKLFF
TGCGCCAGCAGCTTGGGGGTGGCTAATGAAAAACTGTTTTTT
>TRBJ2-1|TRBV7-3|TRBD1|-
CASSRTGQGLAFF
TGTGCCAGCAGCAGGACGGGACAGGGCTTGGCGTTCTTC
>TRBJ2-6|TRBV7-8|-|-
CASTRLGTVASRANVLTF
TGTGCCAGCACCCGGCTCGGGACCGTCGCAAGTAGGGCCAACGTCCTGACTTTC
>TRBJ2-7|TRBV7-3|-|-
CASSPHSGSYEQYF
TGTGCCAGCAGTCCCCACTCGGGGTCCTACGAGCAGTACTTC
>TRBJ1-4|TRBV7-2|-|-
CASSPQGSSNEKLFF
TGTGCCAGCAGCCCCCAGGGGTCATCTAATGAAAAACTGTTTTTT
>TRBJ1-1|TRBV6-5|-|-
CASGHLGTEAFF
TGTGCCAGCGGACACCTGGGCACTGAAGCTTTCTTT
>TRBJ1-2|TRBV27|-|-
CASSLFAGADYGYTF
TGTGCCAGCAGTTTATTTGCAGGGGCTGACTATGGCTACACCTTC
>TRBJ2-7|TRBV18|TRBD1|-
CASSPPAGGMGEQYF
TGTGCCAGCTCACCCCCCGCAGGGGGAATGGGGGAGCAGTACTTC
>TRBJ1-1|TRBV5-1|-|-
CASSLAGQESEAFF
TGCGCCAGCAGCTTGGCCGGCCAGGAGTCTGAAGCTTTCTTT
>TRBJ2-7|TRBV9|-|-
CASSVDGRSYEQYF
TGTGCCAGCAGCGTAGACGGCCGATCCTACGAGCAGTACTTC
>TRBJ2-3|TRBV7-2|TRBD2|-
CASSLRSGRSTDTQYF
TGTGCCAGCAGCTTACGTAGCGGGAGAAGCACAGATACGCAGTATTTT
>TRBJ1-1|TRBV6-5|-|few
CASSYAGVSNTEAFF
TGTGCCAGCAGTTACGCAGGGGTCTCGAACACTGAAGCTTTCTTT
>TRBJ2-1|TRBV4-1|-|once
CASSQEFAARSYNEQFF
TGCGCCAGCAGCCAAGAGTTTGCGGCTAGGTCCTACAATGAGCAGTTCTTC
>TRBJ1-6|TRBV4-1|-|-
CASSQSTLGGVSPLHF
TGCGCCAGCAGCCAATCTACCCTGGGAGGGGTTTCACCCCTCCACTTT
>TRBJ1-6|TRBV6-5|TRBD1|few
CASSLRTGDSPLHF
TGTGCCAGCAGCTTAAGGACAGGGGATTCACCCCTCCACTTT
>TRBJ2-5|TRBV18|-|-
CASSLQQVRETQYF
TGTGCCAGCTCACTCCAACAGGTTCGGGAGACCCAGTACTTC
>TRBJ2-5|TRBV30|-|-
CAWSARRETQYF
TGTGCCTGGAGCGCACGACGGGAGACCCAGTACTTC